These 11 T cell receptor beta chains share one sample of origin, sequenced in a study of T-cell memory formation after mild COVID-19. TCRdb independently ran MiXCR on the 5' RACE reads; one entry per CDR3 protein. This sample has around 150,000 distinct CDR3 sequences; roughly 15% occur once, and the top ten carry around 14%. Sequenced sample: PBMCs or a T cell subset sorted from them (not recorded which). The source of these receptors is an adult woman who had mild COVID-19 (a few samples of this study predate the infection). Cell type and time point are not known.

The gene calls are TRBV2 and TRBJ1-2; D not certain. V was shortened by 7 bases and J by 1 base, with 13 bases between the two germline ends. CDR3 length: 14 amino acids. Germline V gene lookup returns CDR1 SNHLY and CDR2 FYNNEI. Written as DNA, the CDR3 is TGTGCCAGCACGCCCTTTCTGGTTAACTATGGCTACACCTTC. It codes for CASTPFLVNYGYTF. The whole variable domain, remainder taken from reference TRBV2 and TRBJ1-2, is EPEVTQTPSHQVTQMGQEVILRCVPISNHLYFYWYRQILGQKVEFLVSFYNNEISEKSEIFDDQFSVERPDGSNFTLKIRSTKLEDSAMYFCASTPFLVNYGYTFGSGTRLTVV.

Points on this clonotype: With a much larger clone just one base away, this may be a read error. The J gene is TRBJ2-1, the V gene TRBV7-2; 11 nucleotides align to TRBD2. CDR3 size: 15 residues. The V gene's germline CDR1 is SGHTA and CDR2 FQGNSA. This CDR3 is CSSSLFLAGGNEQFF. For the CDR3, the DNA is TGTTCCAGCAGCTTGTTCCTAGCGGGAGGCAATGAGCAGTTCTTC.

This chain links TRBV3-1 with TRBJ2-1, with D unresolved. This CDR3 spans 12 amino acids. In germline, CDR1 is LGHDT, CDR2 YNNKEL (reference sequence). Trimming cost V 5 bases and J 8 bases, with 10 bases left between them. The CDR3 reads CASSARWHEQFF. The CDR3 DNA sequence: TGTGCCAGCAGCGCCCGGTGGCATGAGCAGTTCTTC.

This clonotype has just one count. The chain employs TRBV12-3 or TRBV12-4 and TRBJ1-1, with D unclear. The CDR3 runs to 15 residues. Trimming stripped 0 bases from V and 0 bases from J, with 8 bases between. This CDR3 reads CASSLAPPLNTEAFF. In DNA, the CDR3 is TGTGCCAGCAGTTTAGCGCCACCCCTGAACACTGAAGCTTTCTTT.

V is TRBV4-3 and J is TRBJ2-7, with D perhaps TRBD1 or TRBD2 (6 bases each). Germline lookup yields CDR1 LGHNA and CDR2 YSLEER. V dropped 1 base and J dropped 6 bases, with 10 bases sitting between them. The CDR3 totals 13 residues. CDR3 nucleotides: TGCGCCAGCAGCCAAGTTCGGGGGCTCGAGCAGTACTTC. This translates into CASSQVRGLEQYF.

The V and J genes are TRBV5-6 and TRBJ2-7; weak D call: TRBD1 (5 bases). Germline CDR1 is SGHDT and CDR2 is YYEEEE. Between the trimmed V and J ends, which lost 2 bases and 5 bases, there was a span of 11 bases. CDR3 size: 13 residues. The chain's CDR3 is CASSFAGFHEQYF. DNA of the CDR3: TGTGCCAGCAGCTTTGCAGGGTTCCACGAGCAGTACTTC.

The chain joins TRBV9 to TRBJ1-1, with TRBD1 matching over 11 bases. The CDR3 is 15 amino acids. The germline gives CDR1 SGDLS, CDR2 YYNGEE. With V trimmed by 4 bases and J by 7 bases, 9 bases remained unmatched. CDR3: CASSPPDRGRGEAFF. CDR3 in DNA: TGTGCCAGCAGCCCGCCGGACAGGGGGCGGGGTGAAGCTTTCTTT.

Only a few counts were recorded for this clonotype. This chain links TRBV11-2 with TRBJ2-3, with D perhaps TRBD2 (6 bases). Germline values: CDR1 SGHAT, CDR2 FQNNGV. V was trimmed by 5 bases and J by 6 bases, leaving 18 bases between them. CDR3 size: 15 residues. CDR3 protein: CASSARLVTGDTQYF. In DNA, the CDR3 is TGTGCCAGCAGCGCGAGACTAGTCACGGGGGATACGCAGTATTTT.

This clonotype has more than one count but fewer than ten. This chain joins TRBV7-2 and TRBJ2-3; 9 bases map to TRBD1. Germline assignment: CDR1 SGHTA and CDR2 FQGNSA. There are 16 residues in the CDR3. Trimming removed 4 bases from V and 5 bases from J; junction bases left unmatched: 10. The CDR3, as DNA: TGTGCCAGCAGCTCCTTCGGGGGGACAGGGAAAGATACGCAGTATTTT. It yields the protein CASSSFGGTGKDTQYF.

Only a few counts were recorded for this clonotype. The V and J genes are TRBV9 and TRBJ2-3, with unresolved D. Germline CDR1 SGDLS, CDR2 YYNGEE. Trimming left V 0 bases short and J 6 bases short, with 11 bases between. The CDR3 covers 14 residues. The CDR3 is CASSVDPTRDTQYF. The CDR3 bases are TGTGCCAGCAGCGTAGACCCTACACGGGATACGCAGTATTTT. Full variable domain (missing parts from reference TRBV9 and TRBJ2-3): DSGVTQTPKHLITATGQRVTLRCSPRSGDLSVYWYQQSLDQGLQFLIQYYNGEERAKGNILERFSAQQFPDLHSELNLSSLELGDSALYFCASSVDPTRDTQYFGPGTRLTVL.

The CDR3 nucleotides are TGTGCCTGGAGTGGACTGCGGGACAGGGCAACGGAGACCCAGTACTTC. Amino acid sequence: CAWSGLRDRATETQYF. The V call is TRBV30, the J call TRBJ2-5; 9 nucleotides align to TRBD1. Germline V lookup: CDR1 GTSNPN, CDR2 SVGIG (reference sequence). The CDR3 contains 16 residues. With 1 base clipped from V and 5 bases from J, the junction kept 11 bases outside the gene matches. Drawing the rest from reference TRBV30 and TRBJ2-5, the complete variable domain is SQTIHQWPATLVQPVGSPLSLECTVEGTSNPNLYWYRQAAGRGLQLLFYSVGIGQISSEVPQNLSASRPQDRQFILSSKKLLLSDSGFYLCAWSGLRDRATETQYFGPGTRLLVL.